These 6 T cell receptor beta chains originate from one sample sequenced in a study of blood T cell repertoires in COVID-19 (dated by TCRdb to 2020 to 2021). Receptor amplification or capture employed the immunoSEQ multiplex PCR assay. This is the immuneACCESS table as TCRdb keeps it, with only in-frame sequences that have V and J called. A part of the clones is gone; compared with another copy, unresolved V genes explain less than half, and the rest is unexplained. Counted in this sample were 360,000 or so clones; roughly 84% of them appeared once. The ten largest make up 2.5% to 3.5% of the sample. The source material was PBMCs or T cells enriched from blood (not recorded which). Source of these receptors: a woman between 25 and 40 years old who had recovered from COVID-19.

The chain couples TRBV7-2 to TRBJ2-1, with 9 bases fitting TRBD2. The trim removed 5 bases at V and 2 bases at J, leaving 10 bases unmatched. CDR3 size: 17 residues. CDR1 is SGHTA and CDR2 is FQGNSA in the germline V gene. The CDR3 sequence: CASSATPSSGTYNEQFF. In DNA, the CDR3 is TGTGCCAGCAGCGCGACCCCTTCTAGCGGGACCTACAATGAGCAGTTCTTC.

The chain is built from TRBV6-6 and TRBJ1-1; D is unclear. This CDR3 has 11 amino acids. V gave up 8 bases and J gave up 2 bases, with 6 bases separating them. Germline values: CDR1 MNHNY, CDR2 SVGAGI (reference sequence). CDR3 protein: CASYVNTEAFF. The CDR3 DNA reads as TGTGCCAGCTATGTTAACACTGAAGCTTTCTTT.

The rearrangement links TRBV15 to TRBJ1-1, with D uncertain. Trimming stripped 3 bases from V and 6 bases from J, with 5 bases between. Germline CDR1 is LNHNV and CDR2 is YYDKDF (reference sequence). The length of the CDR3 is 11 residues. The CDR3 bases are TGTGCCACCAGCAGCGGGTCTGAAGCTTTCTTT. Translating it yields CATSSGSEAFF. The variable domain in full, completed from reference TRBV15 and TRBJ1-1, reads DAMVIQNPRYQVTQFGKPVTLSCSQTLNHNVMYWYQQKSSQAPKLLFHYYDKDFNNEADTPDNFQSRRPNTSFCFLDIRSPGLGDTAMYLCATSSGSEAFFGQGTRLTVV.

This chain connects TRBV3-1 (or the pseudogene TRBV3-2) to TRBJ2-7; 12 nucleotides match TRBD1. Per germline, CDR1 LGHDT and CDR2 YNNKEL (reference sequence). V was clipped by 4 bases and J by 2 bases; unmatched bases: 6. The CDR3 contains 16 residues. The CDR3 nucleotides read TGTGCCAGCAGCCCCGGGACAGGGGGCCTCCCCTACGAGCAGTACTTC. Protein: CASSPGTGGLPYEQYF.

The chain links TRBV7-9 to TRBJ2-7, with D maybe TRBD2 (5 bases). Trimming took off 3 bases at V and 7 bases at J, with 13 bases between the two ends. The CDR3 consists of 13 residues. Germline CDR1 SEHNR, CDR2 FQNEAQ (reference sequence). The DNA for the CDR3 is TGTGCCAGCAGCTTGGTAGCCGAGGGAGAGCAGTACTTC. Its protein is CASSLVAEGEQYF.

The chain is built from TRBV28 and TRBJ1-2, with TRBD1 matching over 11 bases. The CDR3 is 18 amino acids. Germline assignment: CDR1 MDHEN and CDR2 SYDVKM. The V gene end was trimmed by 8 bases and the J gene end by 4 bases; junction bases not matched to a gene: 18. Here the CDR3 DNA reads TGTGCCAGCTCCTCCGGTGGGGACAGGGGGGTTTGGGGCTATGGCTACACCTTC. Translation: CASSSGGDRGVWGYGYTF.